The 5 T cell receptor beta chains presented below share a single source sample, sequenced in a study of cytomegalovirus exposure and HLA in healthy donors. Researchers ran the PCR with 60 Vbeta and 13 Jbeta primers. Libraries were prepared by immunoSEQ multiplex PCR; TCRdb keeps only in-frame clonotypes and omits some of them. The sample carries fewer than 250,000 clones, roughly four fifths recorded once. Sequencing input: PBMCs. The receptors originated from a girl aged 2 to 9 in good health and CMV-seronegative.

The chain couples TRBV6-1 to TRBJ1-6; TRBD1 might be the D (6 bases). CDR1 and CDR2 from the germline V gene are MNHNS and SASEGT. There are 13 residues in the CDR3. V lost 8 bases to trimming and J lost 9 bases, with 14 bases between them. The DNA of the CDR3 is TGTGCCAGCGGCGGGGGGGCTGGTTCACCCCTCCACTTT. It is translated as CASGGGAGSPLHF.

V usage is TRBV6-6 and J usage is TRBJ2-7; D might be TRBD2 (6 bases). Trimming took off 5 bases at V and 7 bases at J, with 18 bases between the two ends. CDR1 and CDR2 (germline): MNHNY, SVGAGI (reference sequence). The CDR3 has 14 residues. CDR3 nucleotide sequence: TGTGCCAGCAGTCAACCGGGACTCCAAAGGGAGCAGTACTTC. As protein: CASSQPGLQREQYF.

This clone was seen a few times. V and J are TRBV27 and TRBJ1-5, with D possibly being TRBD1 (6 bases). V was shortened by 6 bases and J by 0 bases, with 12 bases between the two germline ends. CDR3 length equals 15 residues. Per the germline V gene, CDR1 is MNHEY and CDR2 is SMNVEV (reference sequence). The CDR3 DNA follows: TGTGCCAGCAGGGGGAGGGGGAATAGCAATCAGCCCCAGCATTTT. Translated: CASRGRGNSNQPQHF.

J is TRBJ1-2 and V is TRBV2; D may be TRBD1 (6 bases). V lost 8 bases, J lost 6 bases, and 16 bases lay in between. CDR1 and CDR2 (germline): SNHLY, FYNNEI. The CDR3 covers 13 residues. The CDR3 bases are TGTGCCAGCCGTTCGGGACATAGAAATGGCTACACCTTC. Translation gives CASRSGHRNGYTF.

This clone was found a few times. V usage is TRBV5-4 and J usage is TRBJ2-1, with 7 bases that match TRBD1. The CDR3 loop spans 15 amino acids. The J segment lost 2 bases and the V segment lost 2 bases, leaving 4 bases of the junction unmatched. Per the germline V gene, CDR1 is SGHNT and CDR2 is YYREEE (reference sequence). DNA of the CDR3: TGTGCCAGCAGCTTTTCAGGGGGACCCTACAATGAGCAGTTCTTC. Translation: CASSFSGGPYNEQFF.